This is a list of T cell receptor beta chains from one sample in a study of cytomegalovirus exposure and HLA in healthy donors. Generated by immunoSEQ multiplex PCR, the TCRdb table keeps only in-frame clones and is missing some. The sample records 190,000 or so clones, around 83% being singletons. The sequenced sample consisted of PBMCs. These receptor sequences come from a man aged 50 or older in good health and CMV-seronegative. CDR3s include the opening cysteine and the closing phenylalanine or tryptophan. Each record gives: D gene, CDR3 length, clone size, V gene, J gene, CDR3 DNA, CDR3 protein. A D gene is named only where the DNA matches it firmly. Some rows have no size entry. The others give once, few or many, or a class for an expanded clone.

>TRBD1|15|once|TRBV7-9|TRBJ2-7
TGTGCCAGCAGCCTGGGACAGGGCAACACCTACGAGCAGTACTTC
CASSLGQGNTYEQYF
>.|11|.|TRBV28|TRBJ2-7
TGTGCCAGCAGCCCCCATCGCGAGCGGTACTTC
CASSPHRERYF
>TRBD1|14|.|TRBV19|TRBJ2-3
TGTGCCAGTAGTCGAACAGGGGCAACAGATACGCAGTATTTT
CASSRTGATDTQYF
>TRBD1|14|.|TRBV18|TRBJ2-7
TGTGCCAGCTCACTACCACAGGGGCGGTACGAGCAGTACTTC
CASSLPQGRYEQYF
>.|13|.|TRBV30|TRBJ1-6
TGTGCCTGGACGGTCACGGATAATTCACCCCTCCACTTT
CAWTVTDNSPLHF
>.|14|.|TRBV29-1|TRBJ2-5
TGCAGCGTTGAATGGGGCGGAAACCAAGAGACCCAGTACTTC
CSVEWGGNQETQYF
>.|14|.|TRBV4-1|TRBJ2-7
TGCGCCAGCAGCCAGGGCGGACAGAGCTACGAGCAGTACTTC
CASSQGGQSYEQYF
>.|13|.|TRBV6-6|TRBJ1-2
TGTGCCAGCAGTCCGGACACCGACTATGGCTACACCTTC
CASSPDTDYGYTF
>TRBD2|18|once|TRBV19|TRBJ2-1
TGTGCCAGTCGCTCGGACCAAGAAGGACTAGCGGGATACAATGAGCAGTTCTTC
CASRSDQEGLAGYNEQFF
>.|13|.|TRBV27|TRBJ2-1
TGTGCCAGCAGGAGGGAGAAGTGGAATGAGCAGTTCTTC
CASRREKWNEQFF
>.|15|.|TRBV18|TRBJ2-5
TGTGCCAGCTCACCACCTAGCGGAATAAGGGAGACCCAGTACTTC
CASSPPSGIRETQYF
>TRBD2|18|.|TRBV5-6|TRBJ2-2
TGTGCCAGCAGCACGGGACTAGCGGGGGTCTTGAACACCGGGGAGCTGTTTTTT
CASSTGLAGVLNTGELFF
>TRBD1|15|.|TRBV2|TRBJ2-7
TGTGCCAGCAGTGCAACGACAGGGGGCGAAACCGAGCAGTACTTC
CASSATTGGETEQYF